Included here is one TCR beta chain sequence, with context. The target antigen is unknown. Positively selected for CCR7, the CD45RO-negative cells used as naive CD8 cells excluded terminally differentiated effector memory CD45RA+ cells. This entry belongs to a study of shared clonotypes between healthy human individuals. Study-wide background: Each donor's CD8 memory used one plate, CD8 naive two, each CD4 subset three. Study results and limitations: A small donor pool kept down the genetic and exposure-history diversity that was represented. It was observed that around 5% of naive CD4 clonotypes were shared across a handful of donors.

Trimming took 3 bases from V and 2 from J, leaving 14 bases between them. Germline lookup yields CDR1 SGHDN and CDR2 FVKESK. This CDR3 is 15 amino acids long. Assay runs were performed at deep level. Some clones are missing from TCRdb's copy, which holds only in-frame ones; the method was immunoSEQ multiplex PCR. The data show approximately 600,000 clones, approximately 95% seen once. This TCR came from a woman aged 30 to 39 in good health. Specimen: naive CD8+ T cells sorted from blood. V gene TRBV14 combines with J gene TRBJ2-7, with D perhaps matching TRBD1 (6 bases). Here the CDR3 DNA reads TGTGCCAGCAGCCACCAAACAGGGAGTGCCTACGAGCAGTACTTC. It specifies CASSHQTGSAYEQYF.